The text below deals with one T cell receptor beta chain. Produced via immunoSEQ multiplex PCR; TCRdb's table is partial and in-frame only. The profile shows 91,000 or so clones, around nine tenths of them singletons. With 1 base removed from V and 1 base from J, the gap between germline ends came to 8 bases. The CDR3 is 15 amino acids. Germline V gene data show CDR1 as SEHNR and CDR2 as FQNEAQ (reference sequence). This entry belongs to a study of blood T cell repertoires in COVID-19. The sequence derives from a human donor in a cohort sampled during active COVID-19. The sample was peripheral blood. The genes are TRBV7-9 and TRBJ2-1; D unclear. This CDR3 reads CASSLEPGSYNEQFF. For the CDR3, the DNA is TGTGCCAGCAGCTTAGAGCCGGGTTCCTACAATGAGCAGTTCTTC. Filled out from reference TRBV7-9 and TRBJ2-1, the complete variable domain reads DTGVSQNPRHKITKRGQNVTFRCDPISEHNRLYWYRQTLGQGPEFLTYFQNEAQLEKSRLLSDRFSAERPKGSFSTLEIQRTEQGDSAMYLCASSLEPGSYNEQFFGPGTRLTVL.